These T cell receptor beta chains were read from a single sample in a study of blood T cell repertoires in COVID-19. Produced via immunoSEQ multiplex PCR; TCRdb's table is partial and in-frame only. This table has 200,000 to 250,000 clones, roughly 88% appearing once. Material: PBMCs or T cells enriched from blood (not recorded which). The receptors stem from a woman in her forties or fifties who had recovered from COVID-19. CDR3s include the opening cysteine and the closing phenylalanine or tryptophan. The D gene is left open where the match is weak. The listing skips clone size in some rows; elsewhere it reads once, few, many or a size class.

length	size	J	D	V	CDR3	DNA
13	once	TRBJ2-2	-	TRBV3-1/TRBV3-2	CASSFLNTGELFF	TGTGCCAGCAGCTTCCTGAACACCGGGGAGCTGTTTTTT
14	-	TRBJ1-4	-	TRBV24-1	CATSDGGIYEKLFF	TGTGCCACCAGTGATGGGGGGATTTATGAAAAACTGTTTTTT
15	-	TRBJ1-2	TRBD1	TRBV7-8	CASSYDRGRGYGYTF	TGTGCCAGCAGCTATGACAGGGGACGGGGGTATGGCTACACCTTC
14	-	TRBJ2-5	TRBD2	TRBV5-1	CASSPGGVQETQYF	TGCGCCAGCAGCCCGGGGGGGGTCCAAGAGACCCAGTACTTC
15	once	TRBJ2-4	TRBD2	TRBV7-9	CASSRTSGGPNIQYF	TGTGCCAGCAGCCGAACTAGCGGGGGACCAAACATTCAGTACTTC
15	-	TRBJ2-1	TRBD2	TRBV11-3	CASSSAGRGWNEQFF	TGTGCCAGCAGCTCCGCAGGGCGGGGGTGGAATGAGCAGTTCTTC
17	-	TRBJ2-2	TRBD2	TRBV3-1/TRBV3-2	CASSQDSPGGYTGELFF	TGTGCCAGCAGCCAAGATAGCCCGGGGGGATATACCGGGGAGCTGTTTTTT
16	-	TRBJ2-1	TRBD2	TRBV6-5	CASSFVGGAGVNEQFF	TGTGCCAGCAGTTTCGTCGGGGGGGCGGGAGTGAATGAGCAGTTCTTC
16	-	TRBJ1-1	TRBD1	TRBV7-2	CASTLLAGGAATEAFF	TGTGCCAGCACCCTCCTGGCAGGGGGCGCGGCCACTGAAGCTTTCTTT
13	-	TRBJ1-5	-	TRBV30	CAWSEGLNQPQHF	TGTGCCTGGAGTGAGGGGCTGAATCAGCCCCAGCATTTT
13	-	TRBJ2-1	-	TRBV9	CASTGGVGNEQFF	TGTGCCAGCACCGGGGGAGTAGGCAATGAGCAGTTCTTC
14	-	TRBJ2-7	-	TRBV28	CASNRDWSSYEQYF	TGTGCCAGCAATAGAGACTGGAGCTCCTACGAGCAGTACTTC
15	-	TRBJ2-7	TRBD1	TRBV2	CASSETGQGTSEQYF	TGTGCCAGCAGTGAAACGGGACAGGGGACGTCCGAGCAGTACTTC
14	few	TRBJ1-5	TRBD1	TRBV11-2	CASSLGQGDQPQHF	TGTGCCAGCAGCTTAGGCCAGGGGGATCAGCCCCAGCATTTT
17	-	TRBJ2-1	TRBD2	TRBV11-3	CASSLVDLGGRANEQFF	TGTGCCAGCAGCTTAGTGGACCTCGGCGGGAGGGCCAATGAGCAGTTCTTC
16	-	TRBJ2-7	-	TRBV7-8	CASSSRRIGSSYEQYF	TGTGCCAGCAGCTCCCGCAGGATTGGGTCCTCCTACGAGCAGTACTTC
11	-	TRBJ2-5	-	TRBV11-3	CASSSAGAQYF	TGTGCCAGCAGCTCAGCAGGGGCCCAGTACTTC
17	-	TRBJ1-6	-	TRBV4-1	CASSQDRSRDSRAPLHF	TGCGCCAGCAGCCAAGATCGATCTCGTGACAGCAGGGCACCCCTCCACTTT
16	-	TRBJ2-1	TRBD2	TRBV11-3	CASSLGRLAGGREQFF	TGTGCCAGCAGCTTAGGGAGACTAGCGGGAGGCCGTGAGCAGTTCTTC
13	-	TRBJ2-1	-	TRBV30	CAWSHQTYNEQFF	TGTGCCTGGAGTCACCAGACCTACAATGAGCAGTTCTTC
12	-	TRBJ2-5	-	TRBV29-1	CSVGGYQETQYF	TGCAGCGTTGGCGGGTACCAAGAGACCCAGTACTTC
14	-	TRBJ1-1	-	TRBV25-1	CASSYARVGGEAFF	TGTGCCAGCAGCTACGCCCGGGTGGGAGGTGAAGCTTTCTTT
15	-	TRBJ1-5	TRBD1	TRBV27	CASSPTGQLNQPQHF	TGTGCCAGCAGTCCGACGGGACAGCTCAATCAGCCCCAGCATTTT
16	-	TRBJ2-1	-	TRBV27	CASSHSRRQVYNEQFF	TGTGCCAGCAGCCATTCAAGAAGACAGGTTTACAATGAGCAGTTCTTC
13	-	TRBJ2-5	TRBD1	TRBV10-3	CATGQGGIETQYF	TGTGCCACTGGACAGGGCGGGATAGAGACCCAGTACTTC
15	-	TRBJ2-2	-	TRBV5-5	CASSLAVSNTGELFF	TGTGCCAGCAGCTTGGCAGTTTCGAACACCGGGGAGCTGTTTTTT
17	-	TRBJ1-1	-	TRBV10-1	CASSERTGRGTDPEAFF	TGCGCCAGCAGTGAACGAACGGGGAGGGGAACTGACCCTGAAGCTTTCTTT
14	-	TRBJ1-6	TRBD1	TRBV27	CASSLDRVGSPLHF	TGTGCCAGCAGTTTGGACAGGGTGGGATCACCCCTCCACTTT
15	few	TRBJ2-6	-	TRBV13	CASSSIGSGANVLTF	TGTGCCAGCAGCTCAATCGGCTCTGGGGCCAACGTCCTGACTTTC
11	-	TRBJ2-1	-	TRBV5-4	CASSLLNEQFF	TGTGCCAGCAGCTTACTAAATGAGCAGTTCTTC
14	-	TRBJ1-5	TRBD1	TRBV10-1	CASGDRGNDQPQHF	TGCGCCAGCGGTGACAGGGGTAATGATCAGCCCCAGCATTTT